What follows are 20 T cell receptor beta chains derived from one specimen sequenced in a study of blood T cell repertoires in COVID-19. Here immunoSEQ multiplex PCR was the method, and the copy in TCRdb shows in-frame clones only, minus some. The sample yields under 250,000 clones, around nine tenths seen once. The sample was peripheral blood. These receptors originate from a man aged 25-45 years with COVID-19, enrolled during active disease.

This chain links TRBV5-6 with TRBJ1-6, with D hard to call. This CDR3 has 15 residues. Trimming took off 0 bases at V and 8 bases at J, with 12 bases between the two ends. Germline assignment: CDR1 SGHDT and CDR2 YYEEEE. Here the CDR3 reads CASSLVPGRDSPLHF. Written as DNA, the CDR3 is TGTGCCAGCAGCTTGGTGCCGGGGAGAGATTCACCCCTCCACTTT.

The CDR3: CSARRGGNTGELFF. The CDR3 DNA reads TGCAGCGCCCGACGCGGGGGGAACACCGGGGAGCTGTTTTTT. The V and J genes are TRBV29-1 and TRBJ2-2, with TRBD2 matching 7 bases. The germline CDR1 and CDR2 sequences are SQVTM and ANQGSEA. After removal of 7 bases from V and 1 base from J, the junction contained 6 bases not matched to a gene. This CDR3 has 14 amino acids.

This sequence joins TRBV5-1 and TRBJ1-4; 12 bases are a match to TRBD1. Trimming removed 6 bases from V and 3 bases from J; junction bases left unmatched: 12. CDR1 and CDR2 from the germline V gene are SGHRS and YFSETQ. There are 18 residues in the CDR3. The CDR3 region is CASKPFPGQGAPNEKLFF. CDR3 nucleotide sequence: TGCGCCAGCAAGCCATTCCCGGGACAGGGGGCCCCTAATGAAAAACTGTTTTTT.

V is TRBV11-1 and J is TRBJ1-1, with TRBD1 as a possible D gene (6 bases). Germline V gene lookup returns CDR1 SGHAT and CDR2 FQDESV (reference sequence). This CDR3 region has 15 residues. The V and J ends lost 1 base and 5 bases respectively, with 14 bases between them. The CDR3 spells CASSLDRGARTEAFF. CDR3 DNA sequence: TGTGCCAGCAGCTTAGATCGGGGGGCTCGTACTGAAGCTTTCTTT. Full variable domain (remainder filled in from reference TRBV11-1 and TRBJ1-1): EAEVAQSPRYKITEKSQAVAFWCDPISGHATLYWYRQILGQGPELLVQFQDESVVDDSQLPKDRFSAERLKGVDSTLKIQPAELGDSAMYLCASSLDRGARTEAFFGQGTRLTVV.

The J gene is TRBJ2-3, the V gene TRBV5-4, with 8 bases matching TRBD2. V dropped 3 bases and J dropped 5; count of bases not matched to a gene: 17. Per germline, CDR1 SGHNT and CDR2 YYREEE (reference sequence). The CDR3 is 18 residues long. This CDR3 is CASSSNYLTRGVKDTQYF. The CDR3 nucleotides read TGTGCCAGCAGCTCGAATTACTTAACGCGGGGGGTAAAAGATACGCAGTATTTT.

The chain carries TRBV5-5 and TRBJ2-3; a possible D gene is TRBD2 (5 bases). The germline CDR1 and CDR2 sequences are SGHKS and YYEKEE (reference sequence). The CDR3 contains 14 residues. Trimming took 0 bases from V and 2 from J, leaving 7 bases between them. The CDR3 region has the DNA TGTGCCAGCAGCTTGGCGGGATCCACAGATACGCAGTATTTT. It translates to CASSLAGSTDTQYF.

The genes are TRBV3-1 (or the pseudogene TRBV3-2) and TRBJ1-1, with D unclear. The germline V gene encodes CDR1 LGHDT and CDR2 YNNKEL (reference sequence). Trimming left V 5 bases short and J 1 base short, with 11 bases between. This CDR3 is 14 amino acids long. This chain's CDR3 is CASSKTVPNTEAFF. The DNA of the CDR3 is TGTGCCAGCAGCAAAACAGTACCGAACACTGAAGCTTTCTTT.

V is TRBV6-1 and J is TRBJ1-1; D ambiguous. The CDR3 totals 15 residues. CDR1 is MNHNS and CDR2 is SASEGT in the germline V gene. The germline V and J ends were trimmed by 3 bases and 1 base, with 12 bases remaining between them. The CDR3: CASSDNTSGNTEAFF. CDR3 DNA: TGTGCCAGCAGTGACAATACATCGGGGAACACTGAAGCTTTCTTT.

The CDR3: CASSVRTGLSTGELFF. CDR3 sequence (DNA): TGTGCCAGCAGCGTCCGGACAGGGCTTTCCACCGGGGAGCTGTTTTTT. The chain joins TRBV9 to TRBJ2-2; 8 bases map to TRBD1. This CDR3 has 16 amino acids. Germline values: CDR1 SGDLS, CDR2 YYNGEE. With 2 bases clipped from V and 4 bases from J, the junction kept 7 bases outside the gene matches.

The chain employs TRBV18 and TRBJ1-5; 11 positions agree with TRBD1. The trim removed 4 bases at V and 6 bases at J, leaving 5 bases unmatched. Germline CDR1 and CDR2: KGHSH and LQKENI. The length of the CDR3 is 15 residues. CDR3 sequence (DNA): TGTGCCAGCTCACGGCCGGGACAGGGGGGTCAGCCCCAGCATTTT. Translating gives CASSRPGQGGQPQHF.

V usage is TRBV10-3 and J usage is TRBJ2-5; 8 bases align to TRBD2. The length of the CDR3 is 16 residues. Trimming cost V 6 bases and J 3 bases; bases outside gene matches: 12. Germline assignment: CDR1 ENHRY and CDR2 SYGVKD. CDR3 loop: CAISPRGGGAKETQYF. The CDR3 DNA reads TGTGCCATCAGCCCCCGGGGGGGCGGGGCGAAAGAGACCCAGTACTTC.

CDR3 protein: CASSSTEGGHTGELFF. DNA for the CDR3: TGCGCCAGCAGCTCTACTGAGGGCGGACACACCGGGGAGCTGTTTTTT. V usage is TRBV5-1 and J usage is TRBJ2-2; TRBD2 is a possible D gene (5 bases). CDR3 length equals 16 residues. Looked up from germline, CDR1 is SGHRS and CDR2 is YFSETQ. Trimming cost V 3 bases and J 3 bases, with 15 bases left between them. Filled out from reference TRBV5-1 and TRBJ2-2, the complete variable domain reads KAGVTQTPRYLIKTRGQQVTLSCSPISGHRSVSWYQQTPGQGLQFLFEYFSETQRNKGNFPGRFSGRQFSNSRSEMNVSTLELGDSALYLCASSSTEGGHTGELFFGEGSRLTVL.

The CDR3 bases are TGTGCCAGCATCGATCCAGGGTATGGAAACACCATATATTTT. It is translated as CASIDPGYGNTIYF. The rearrangement uses TRBV6-5 and TRBJ1-3, with a weak D call TRBD1 (5 bases). The V end lost 7 bases, the J end lost 3 bases, and 13 bases lay between the germline ends. This CDR3 contains 14 residues. The germline V gene has CDR1 MNHEY and CDR2 SVGAGI.

The CDR3 DNA reads as TGTGCCAGTACACCAGGGACGAACACCGGGGAGCTGTTTTTT. It yields the protein CASTPGTNTGELFF. J is TRBJ2-2 and V is TRBV19; tentative D call: TRBD1 (5 bases). The V end was cut by 7 bases, the J end by 0 bases, with 9 bases between. Germline V lookup: CDR1 LNHDA, CDR2 SQIVND (reference sequence). CDR3 length: 14 residues. Complete variable domain (other parts from reference TRBV19 and TRBJ2-2): DGGITQSPKYLFRKEGQNVTLSCEQNLNHDAMYWYRQDPGQGLRLIYYSQIVNDFQKGDIAEGYSVSREKKESFPLTVTSAQKNPTAFYLCASTPGTNTGELFFGEGSRLTVL.

This chain uses TRBV6-1 with TRBJ2-3, with a weak D call TRBD2 (6 bases). Per the germline V gene, CDR1 is MNHNS and CDR2 is SASEGT. The CDR3 is made up of 16 amino acids. V dropped 2 bases and J dropped 6 bases, with 18 bases sitting between them. The CDR3 region is CASSERRGRHSDTQYF. The CDR3 DNA reads as TGTGCCAGCAGTGAAAGGCGGGGCAGGCATTCCGATACGCAGTATTTT.

This chain uses TRBV12-2 with TRBJ1-6; TRBD1 was called by the table and not checked on the DNA. TRBV12-2 has pseudogene status. The CDR3 totals 20 residues. The CDR3 here is CASRPNWWGQAGSNNSPLHF. In DNA form, the CDR3 reads TGTGCAAGTCGCCCTAACTGGTGGGGGCAGGCGGGCTCCAATAATTCACCCCTCCACTTT.

Here the CDR3 reads CASRAGTGGAEHF. The CDR3 nucleotides read TGTGCCAGCAGGGCCGGGACAGGGGGCGCGGAGCATTTT. The chain combines TRBV2 with TRBJ1-5; 12 nucleotides match TRBD1. There are 13 residues in the CDR3. Trimming took 6 bases from V and 14 from J; bases not matched to a gene: 8. The germline V gene has CDR1 SNHLY and CDR2 FYNNEI.

The chain links TRBV6-1 to TRBJ1-1, with D perhaps TRBD1 (5 bases). Trimming cost V 3 bases and J 4 bases, with 9 bases left between them. There are 13 residues in the CDR3. CDR1 and CDR2 from the germline V gene are MNHNS and SASEGT. CDR3 in amino acids: CASSDMGGTEAFF. The CDR3 coding sequence is TGTGCCAGCAGTGACATGGGGGGCACTGAAGCTTTCTTT.

V and J are TRBV11-3 and TRBJ2-7, with D possibly being TRBD2 (6 bases). V was trimmed by 6 bases and J by 1 base, leaving 16 bases between them. The germline V gene has CDR1 SGHNT and CDR2 YENEEA. The length of the CDR3 is 15 residues. Written as DNA, the CDR3 is TGTGCCAGCAGTCTAGGCGGGACGAGATCCTACGAGCAGTACTTC. This codes for CASSLGGTRSYEQYF.

This clone was seen only once. V usage is TRBV15 and J usage is TRBJ1-6; 8 bases align to TRBD1. CDR1 and CDR2 (germline): LNHNV, YYDKDF (reference sequence). The CDR3 contains 15 residues. V gave up 2 bases and J gave up 9 bases; unmatched junction bases: 6. The CDR3 protein is CATSRRQGISSPLHF. The DNA of the CDR3 is TGTGCCACCAGCAGACGACAGGGGATTAGTTCACCCCTCCACTTT.